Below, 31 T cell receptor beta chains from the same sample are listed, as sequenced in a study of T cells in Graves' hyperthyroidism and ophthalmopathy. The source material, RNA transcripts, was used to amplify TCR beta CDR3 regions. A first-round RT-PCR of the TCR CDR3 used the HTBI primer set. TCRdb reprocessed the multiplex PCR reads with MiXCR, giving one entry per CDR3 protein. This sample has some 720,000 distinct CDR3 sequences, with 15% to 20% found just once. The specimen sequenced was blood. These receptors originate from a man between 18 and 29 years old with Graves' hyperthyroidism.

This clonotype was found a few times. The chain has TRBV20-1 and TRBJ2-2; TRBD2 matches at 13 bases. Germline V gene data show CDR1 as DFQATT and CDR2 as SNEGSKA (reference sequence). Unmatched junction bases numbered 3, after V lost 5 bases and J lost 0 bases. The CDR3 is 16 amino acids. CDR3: CSALLAGGPNTGELFF. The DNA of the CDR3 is TGCAGTGCTCTACTAGCGGGAGGGCCGAACACCGGGGAGCTGTTTTTT.

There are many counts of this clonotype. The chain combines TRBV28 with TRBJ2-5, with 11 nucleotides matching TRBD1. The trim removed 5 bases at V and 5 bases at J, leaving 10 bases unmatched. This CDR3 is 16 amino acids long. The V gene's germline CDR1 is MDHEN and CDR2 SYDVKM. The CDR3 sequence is CASSNPRTGGFETQYF. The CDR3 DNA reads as TGTGCCAGCAGTAATCCCAGGACAGGGGGCTTCGAGACCCAGTACTTC. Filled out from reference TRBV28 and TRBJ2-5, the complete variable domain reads DVKVTQSSRYLVKRTGEKVFLECVQDMDHENMFWYRQDPGLGLRLIYFSYDVKMKEKGDIPEGYSVSREKKERFSLILESASTNQTSMYLCASSNPRTGGFETQYFGPGTRLLVL.

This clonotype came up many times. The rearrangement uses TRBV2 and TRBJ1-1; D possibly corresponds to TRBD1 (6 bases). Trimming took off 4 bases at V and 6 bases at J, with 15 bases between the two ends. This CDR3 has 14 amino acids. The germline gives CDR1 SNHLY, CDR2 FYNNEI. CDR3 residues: CASSAGTFMPEAFF. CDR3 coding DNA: TGTGCCAGCAGTGCCGGGACATTTATGCCTGAAGCTTTCTTT.

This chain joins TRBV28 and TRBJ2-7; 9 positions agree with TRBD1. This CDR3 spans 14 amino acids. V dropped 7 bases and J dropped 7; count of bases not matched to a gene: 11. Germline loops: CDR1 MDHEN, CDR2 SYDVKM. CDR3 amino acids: CASILGDRVGEQYF. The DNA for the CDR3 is TGTGCCAGCATCCTAGGGGACAGGGTGGGGGAGCAGTACTTC.

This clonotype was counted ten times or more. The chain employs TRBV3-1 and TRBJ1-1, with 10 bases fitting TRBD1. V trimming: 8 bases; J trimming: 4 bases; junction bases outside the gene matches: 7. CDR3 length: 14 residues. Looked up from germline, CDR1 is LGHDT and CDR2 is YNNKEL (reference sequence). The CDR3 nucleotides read TGTGCCAGCCAAGACAGGGGGCAAGGCACTGAAGCTTTCTTT. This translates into CASQDRGQGTEAFF.

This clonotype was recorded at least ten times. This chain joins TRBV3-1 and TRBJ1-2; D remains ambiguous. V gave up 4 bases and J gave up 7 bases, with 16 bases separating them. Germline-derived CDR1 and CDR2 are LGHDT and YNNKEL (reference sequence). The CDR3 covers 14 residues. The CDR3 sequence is CASSLTVSITGYTF. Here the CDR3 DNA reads TGTGCCAGCAGCCTGACGGTTTCAATCACTGGCTACACCTTC.

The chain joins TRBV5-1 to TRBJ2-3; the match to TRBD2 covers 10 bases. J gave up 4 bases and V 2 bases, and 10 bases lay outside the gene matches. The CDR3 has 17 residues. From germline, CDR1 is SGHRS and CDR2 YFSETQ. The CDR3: CASSFPRLAGWADTQYF. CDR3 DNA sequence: TGCGCCAGCAGCTTCCCTCGACTAGCGGGCTGGGCAGATACGCAGTATTTT.

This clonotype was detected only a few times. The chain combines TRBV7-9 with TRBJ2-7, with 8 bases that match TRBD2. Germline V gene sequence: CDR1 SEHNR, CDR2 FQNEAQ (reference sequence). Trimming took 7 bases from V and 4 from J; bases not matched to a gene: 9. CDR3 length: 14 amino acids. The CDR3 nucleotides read TGTGCCAGCACTTCTATGACTAGCGAGTACGAGCAGTACTTC. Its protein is CASTSMTSEYEQYF.

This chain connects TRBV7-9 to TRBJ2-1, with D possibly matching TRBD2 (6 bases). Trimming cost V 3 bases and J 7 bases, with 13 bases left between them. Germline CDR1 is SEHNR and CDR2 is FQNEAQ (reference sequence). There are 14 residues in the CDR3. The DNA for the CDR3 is TGTGCCAGCAGCTTTCCGGGAGCATTTAATGAGCAGTTCTTC. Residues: CASSFPGAFNEQFF.

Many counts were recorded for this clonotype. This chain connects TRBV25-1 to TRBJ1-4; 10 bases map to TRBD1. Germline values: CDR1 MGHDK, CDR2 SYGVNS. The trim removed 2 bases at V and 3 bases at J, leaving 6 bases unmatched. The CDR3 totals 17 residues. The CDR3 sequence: CASSEEGQGTANEKLFF. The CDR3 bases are TGTGCCAGCAGTGAAGAGGGACAGGGGACGGCTAATGAAAAACTGTTTTTT.

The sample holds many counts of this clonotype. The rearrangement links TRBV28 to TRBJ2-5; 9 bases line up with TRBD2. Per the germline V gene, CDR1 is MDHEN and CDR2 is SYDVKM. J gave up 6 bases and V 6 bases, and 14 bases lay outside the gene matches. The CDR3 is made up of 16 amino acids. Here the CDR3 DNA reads TGTGCCAGCAGACCCGGGGGGGCTAGCGGGAAACAGACCCAGTACTTC. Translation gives CASRPGGASGKQTQYF.

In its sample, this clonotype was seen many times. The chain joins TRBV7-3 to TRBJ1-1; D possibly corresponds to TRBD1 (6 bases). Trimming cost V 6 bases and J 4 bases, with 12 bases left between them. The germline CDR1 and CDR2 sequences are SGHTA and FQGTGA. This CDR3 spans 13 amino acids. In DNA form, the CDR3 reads TGTGCCAGCAGGGGGGGGGGCGGCACTGAAGCTTTCTTT. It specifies CASRGGGGTEAFF.

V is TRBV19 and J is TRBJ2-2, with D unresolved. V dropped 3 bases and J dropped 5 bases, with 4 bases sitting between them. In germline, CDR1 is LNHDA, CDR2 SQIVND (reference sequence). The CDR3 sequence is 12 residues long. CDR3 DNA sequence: TGTGCCAGTAGTATGATGACCGGGGAGCTGTTTTTT. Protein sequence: CASSMMTGELFF.

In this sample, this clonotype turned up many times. The CDR3 reads CASSQDLWATGEQYF. CDR3 coding DNA: TGTGCCAGCAGCCAAGATCTTTGGGCAACAGGCGAGCAGTACTTC. The chain has TRBV3-1 and TRBJ2-7; perhaps TRBD1 as D (5 bases). CDR3 length equals 15 residues. Trimming took 0 bases from V and 6 from J, leaving 15 bases between them. Germline assignment: CDR1 LGHDT and CDR2 YNNKEL (reference sequence).

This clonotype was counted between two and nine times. DNA of the CDR3: TGCGCCAGCAGCTTGGTTAGGACTAGCGGCTCTAGCACAGATACGCAGTATTTT. It yields the protein CASSLVRTSGSSTDTQYF. V gene TRBV5-1 combines with J gene TRBJ2-3, with TRBD2 identical over 10 bases. Germline CDR1 reads SGHRS; CDR2 reads YFSETQ. J gave up 0 bases and V 0 bases, and 7 bases lay outside the gene matches. This CDR3 has 18 residues.

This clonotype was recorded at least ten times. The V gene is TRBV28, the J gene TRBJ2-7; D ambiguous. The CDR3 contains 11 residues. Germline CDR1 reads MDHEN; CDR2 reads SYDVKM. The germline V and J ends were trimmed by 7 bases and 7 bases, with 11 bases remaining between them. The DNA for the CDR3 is TGTGCCAGCAAACTAAGTGGGGAGCAGTACTTC. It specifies CASKLSGEQYF.

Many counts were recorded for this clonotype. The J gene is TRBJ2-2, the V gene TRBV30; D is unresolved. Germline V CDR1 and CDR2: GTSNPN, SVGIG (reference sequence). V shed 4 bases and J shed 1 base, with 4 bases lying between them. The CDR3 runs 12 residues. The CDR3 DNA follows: TGTGCCTGGAACCAGAACACCGGGGAGCTGTTTTTT. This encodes CAWNQNTGELFF.

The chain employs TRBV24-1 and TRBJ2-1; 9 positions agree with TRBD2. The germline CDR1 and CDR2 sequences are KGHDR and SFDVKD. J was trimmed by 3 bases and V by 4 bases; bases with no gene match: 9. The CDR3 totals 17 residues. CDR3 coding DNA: TGTGCCACCAGTGACCTTGTCAGTAGCGGGGGCTACAATGAGCAGTTCTTC. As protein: CATSDLVSSGGYNEQFF.

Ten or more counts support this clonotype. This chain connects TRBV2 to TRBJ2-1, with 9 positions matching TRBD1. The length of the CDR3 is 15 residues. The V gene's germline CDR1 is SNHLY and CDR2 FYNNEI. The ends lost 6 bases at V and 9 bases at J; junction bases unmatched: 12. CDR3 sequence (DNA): TGTGCCAGCAGCCCCGGGACAGGGAATTTCCGTGAGCAGTTCTTC. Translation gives CASSPGTGNFREQFF.

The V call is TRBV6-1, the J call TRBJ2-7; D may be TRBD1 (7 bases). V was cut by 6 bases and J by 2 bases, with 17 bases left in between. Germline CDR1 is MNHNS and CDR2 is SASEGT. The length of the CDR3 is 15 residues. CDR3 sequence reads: CASSLRGTETYEQYF. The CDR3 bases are TGTGCCAGCAGCCTCCGGGGGACAGAGACCTACGAGCAGTACTTC.

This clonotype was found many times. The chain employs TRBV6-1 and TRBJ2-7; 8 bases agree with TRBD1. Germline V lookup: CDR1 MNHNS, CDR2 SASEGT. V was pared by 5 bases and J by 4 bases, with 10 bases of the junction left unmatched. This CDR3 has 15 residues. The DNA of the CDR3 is TGTGCCAGCAGTTACGGCCAGGGGGCAAATTACGAGCAGTACTTC. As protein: CASSYGQGANYEQYF.

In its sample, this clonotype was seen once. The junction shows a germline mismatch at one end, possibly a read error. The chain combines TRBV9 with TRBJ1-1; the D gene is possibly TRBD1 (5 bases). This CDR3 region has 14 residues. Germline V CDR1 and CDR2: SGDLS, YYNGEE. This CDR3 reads CASGVVGGNTEAFF. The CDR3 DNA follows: TGTGCCAGCGGCGTAGTGGGGGGGAACACTGAAGCTTTCTTT. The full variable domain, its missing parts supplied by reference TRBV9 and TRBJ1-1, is DSGVTQTPKHLITATGQRVTLRCSPRSGDLSVYWYQQSLDQGLQFLIQYYNGEERAKGNILERFSAQQFPDLHSELNLSSLELGDSALYFCASGVVGGNTEAFFGQGTRLTVV.

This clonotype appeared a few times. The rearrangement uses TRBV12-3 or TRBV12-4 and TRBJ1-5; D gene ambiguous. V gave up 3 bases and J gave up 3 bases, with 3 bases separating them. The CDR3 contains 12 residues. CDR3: CASSLNNQPQHF. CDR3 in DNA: TGTGCCAGCAGTTTGAACAATCAGCCCCAGCATTTT.

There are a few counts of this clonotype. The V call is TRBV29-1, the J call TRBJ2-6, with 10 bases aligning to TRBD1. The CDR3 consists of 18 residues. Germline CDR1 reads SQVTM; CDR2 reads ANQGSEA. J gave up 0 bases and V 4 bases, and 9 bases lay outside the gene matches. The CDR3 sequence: CSVVDGQGVHSGANVLTF. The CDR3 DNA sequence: TGCAGCGTTGTCGATGGACAGGGGGTACACTCTGGGGCCAACGTCCTGACTTTC.

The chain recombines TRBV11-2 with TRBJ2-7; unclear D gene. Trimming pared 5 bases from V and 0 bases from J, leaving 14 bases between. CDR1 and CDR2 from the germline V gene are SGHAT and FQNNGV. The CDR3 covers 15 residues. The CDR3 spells CASSHYRDSSYEQYF. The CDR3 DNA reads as TGTGCCAGCAGCCACTACAGAGATAGCTCCTACGAGCAGTACTTC.

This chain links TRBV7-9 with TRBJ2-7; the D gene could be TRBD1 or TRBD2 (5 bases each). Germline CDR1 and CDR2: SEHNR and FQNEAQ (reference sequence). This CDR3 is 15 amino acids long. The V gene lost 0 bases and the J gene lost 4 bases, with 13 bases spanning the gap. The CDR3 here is CASSLAPGRKYEQYF. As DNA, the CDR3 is TGTGCCAGCAGCTTAGCGCCAGGGAGAAAATACGAGCAGTACTTC.

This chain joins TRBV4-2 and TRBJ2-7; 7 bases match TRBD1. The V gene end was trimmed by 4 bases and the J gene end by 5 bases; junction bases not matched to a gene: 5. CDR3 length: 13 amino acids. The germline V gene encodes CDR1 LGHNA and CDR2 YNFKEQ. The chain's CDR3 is CASSRRDSDEQYF. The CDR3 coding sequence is TGTGCCAGCAGCCGCCGGGACAGCGACGAGCAGTACTTC.

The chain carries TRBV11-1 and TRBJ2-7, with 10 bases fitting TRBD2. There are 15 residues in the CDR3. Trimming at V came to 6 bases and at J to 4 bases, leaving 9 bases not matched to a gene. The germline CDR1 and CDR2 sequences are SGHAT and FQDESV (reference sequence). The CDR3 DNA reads TGTGCCAGCAGGGATACTAGCGGGATAGCTTACGAGCAGTACTTC. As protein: CASRDTSGIAYEQYF.

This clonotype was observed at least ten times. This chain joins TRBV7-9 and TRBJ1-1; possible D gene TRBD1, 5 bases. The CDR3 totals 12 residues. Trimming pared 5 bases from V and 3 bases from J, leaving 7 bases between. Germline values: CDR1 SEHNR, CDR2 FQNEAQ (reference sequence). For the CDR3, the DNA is TGTGCCAGCAGCCAGACAGACACTGAAGCTTTCTTT. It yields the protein CASSQTDTEAFF.

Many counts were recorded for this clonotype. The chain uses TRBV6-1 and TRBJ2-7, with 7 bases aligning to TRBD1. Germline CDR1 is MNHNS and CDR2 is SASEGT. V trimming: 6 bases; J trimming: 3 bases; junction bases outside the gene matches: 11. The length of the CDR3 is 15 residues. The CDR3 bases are TGTGCCAGCAGCCGCTCCAGACAGGGAAACTACGAGCAGTACTTC. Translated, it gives CASSRSRQGNYEQYF.

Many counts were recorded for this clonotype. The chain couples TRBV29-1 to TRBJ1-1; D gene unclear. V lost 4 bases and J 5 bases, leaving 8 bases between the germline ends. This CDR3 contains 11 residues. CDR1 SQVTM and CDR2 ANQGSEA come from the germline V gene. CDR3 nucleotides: TGCAGCGTTGGGACTGAGACTGAAGCTTTCTTT. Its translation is CSVGTETEAFF. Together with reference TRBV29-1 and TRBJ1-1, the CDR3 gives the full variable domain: SAVISQKPSRDICQRGTSLTIQCQVDSQVTMMFWYRQQPGQSLTLIATANQGSEATYESGFVIDKFPISRPNLTFSTLTVSNMSPEDSSIYLCSVGTETEAFFGQGTRLTVV.